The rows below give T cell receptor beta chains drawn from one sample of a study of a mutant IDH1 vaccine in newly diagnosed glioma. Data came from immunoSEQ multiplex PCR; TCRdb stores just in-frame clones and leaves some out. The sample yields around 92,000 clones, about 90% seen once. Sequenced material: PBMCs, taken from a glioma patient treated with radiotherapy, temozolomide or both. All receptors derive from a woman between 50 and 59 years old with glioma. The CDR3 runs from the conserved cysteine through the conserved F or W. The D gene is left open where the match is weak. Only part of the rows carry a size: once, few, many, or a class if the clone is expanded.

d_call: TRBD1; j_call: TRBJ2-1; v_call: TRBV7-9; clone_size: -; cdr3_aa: CASSLGQGQSYNEQFF; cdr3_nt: TGTGCCAGCAGCTTAGGGCAGGGACAGTCCTACAATGAGCAGTTCTTC
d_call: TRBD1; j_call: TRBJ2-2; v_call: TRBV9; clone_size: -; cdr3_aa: CASSVAQGTGRTGELFF; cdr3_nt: TGTGCCAGCAGCGTAGCACAAGGGACAGGGCGCACCGGGGAGCTGTTTTTT
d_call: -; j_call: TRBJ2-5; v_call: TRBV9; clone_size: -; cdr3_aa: CASSVDARGIQETQYF; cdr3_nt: TGTGCCAGCAGCGTGGACGCTCGGGGGATCCAAGAGACCCAGTACTTC
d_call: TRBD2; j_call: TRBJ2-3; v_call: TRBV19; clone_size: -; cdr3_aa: CASSLSGRGPDTQYF; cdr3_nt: TGTGCCAGTAGCCTTAGCGGGAGGGGGCCAGATACGCAGTATTTT
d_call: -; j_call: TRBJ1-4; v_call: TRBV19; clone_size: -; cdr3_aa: CASSRAGTATNEKLFF; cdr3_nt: TGTGCCAGTTCCAGGGCGGGAACCGCAACTAATGAAAAACTGTTTTTT
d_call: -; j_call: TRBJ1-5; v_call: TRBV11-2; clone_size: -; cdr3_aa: CASSITRNQPQHF; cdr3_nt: TGTGCCAGCAGCATCACCAGGAATCAGCCCCAGCATTTT
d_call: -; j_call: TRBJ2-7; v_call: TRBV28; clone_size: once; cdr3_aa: CASLGQSYAYEQYF; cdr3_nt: TGTGCCAGCCTAGGACAGTCCTACGCCTACGAGCAGTACTTC
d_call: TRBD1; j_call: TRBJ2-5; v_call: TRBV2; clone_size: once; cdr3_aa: CASTRDREETQYF; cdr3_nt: TGTGCCAGCACCCGGGACAGGGAAGAGACCCAGTACTTC
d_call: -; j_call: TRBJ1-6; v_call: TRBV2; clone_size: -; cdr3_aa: CASRPTYYNSPLHF; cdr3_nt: TGTGCCAGCAGACCGACTTACTATAATTCACCCCTCCACTTT
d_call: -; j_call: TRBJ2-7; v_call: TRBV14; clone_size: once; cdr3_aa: CASSAPGFTYEQYF; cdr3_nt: TGTGCCAGCAGCGCCCCCGGGTTCACCTACGAGCAGTACTTC
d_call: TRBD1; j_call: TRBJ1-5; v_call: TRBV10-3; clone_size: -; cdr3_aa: CAISDRQGGQPQHF; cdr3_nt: TGTGCCATCAGTGACCGACAGGGGGGTCAGCCCCAGCATTTT
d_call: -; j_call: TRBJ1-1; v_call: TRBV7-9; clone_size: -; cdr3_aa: CASSLPGTVTEAFF; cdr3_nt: TGTGCCAGCAGCTTACCCGGGACTGTAACTGAAGCTTTCTTT
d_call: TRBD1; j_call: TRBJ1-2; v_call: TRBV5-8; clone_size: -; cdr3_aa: CASSLETGGSGYTF; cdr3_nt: TGTGCCAGCAGCTTGGAGACAGGGGGCTCTGGCTACACCTTC
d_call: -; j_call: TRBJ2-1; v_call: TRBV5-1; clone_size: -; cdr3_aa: CASSQDYSYNEQFF; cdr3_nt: TGCGCCAGCAGCCAGGACTACTCCTACAATGAGCAGTTCTTC
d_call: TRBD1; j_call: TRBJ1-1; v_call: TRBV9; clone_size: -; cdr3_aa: CASSGSGTGITEAFF; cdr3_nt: TGTGCCAGCAGCGGTTCCGGGACAGGGATTACTGAAGCTTTCTTT